Listed below are T cell receptor beta chains from one sample, sequenced in a study of identical twins. MiXCR, run by TCRdb on the 5' RACE reads, gives a single entry per CDR3 protein. The repertoire consists of hundreds of thousands of distinct CDR3 sequences, with 9% to 15% occurring once and the leading ten covering around 1.5%. These data also featured in a second study, about yellow fever vaccine responses in identical twins.

Specimen: PBMCs. These receptors were collected from a woman between 18 and 29 years old in good health. Both conserved end residues are part of each CDR3. The order of the fields is clone size, J gene, D gene, V gene, CDR3 DNA, CDR3 protein. The D gene is left open where the match is weak. The size entry is marked missing in some rows and otherwise reads once, few, many or a size class.

abundance: many
j_gene: TRBJ1-4
d_gene: TRBD1
v_gene: TRBV12-3/TRBV12-4
CDR3nt: TGTGCCAGCAGCCCGGACAGGGTCGGGGAAAAACTGTTTTTT
CDR3aa: CASSPDRVGEKLFF

abundance: many
j_gene: TRBJ1-6
d_gene: -
v_gene: TRBV10-3
CDR3nt: TGTGCCATCAGTGCCAGCGAGAATTCACCCCTCCACTTT
CDR3aa: CAISASENSPLHF

abundance: many
j_gene: TRBJ2-1
d_gene: -
v_gene: TRBV10-2
CDR3nt: TGCGCCGGGGCTTTGGCAGGGCATGGGAAGCAGTTCTTC
CDR3aa: CAGALAGHGKQFF

abundance: few
j_gene: TRBJ2-5
d_gene: TRBD1
v_gene: TRBV4-1
CDR3nt: TGCGCCAGCAGCCCAGGTGGGACAGGCAGCAGGGAGACCCAGTACTTC
CDR3aa: CASSPGGTGSRETQYF

abundance: many
j_gene: TRBJ2-7
d_gene: -
v_gene: TRBV20-1
CDR3nt: TGCAGTGCTACGGGAAACGAGCAGTACTTC
CDR3aa: CSATGNEQYF

abundance: -
j_gene: TRBJ2-1
d_gene: TRBD1
v_gene: TRBV10-3
CDR3nt: TGTGCCATCAGTGAGGGACAGGGATTGTACAATGAGCAGTTCTTC
CDR3aa: CAISEGQGLYNEQFF

abundance: -
j_gene: TRBJ1-2
d_gene: -
v_gene: TRBV20-1
CDR3nt: TGCAGTGCCCGGGACCTCAATGGCTACACCTTC
CDR3aa: CSARDLNGYTF

abundance: few
j_gene: TRBJ2-1
d_gene: TRBD1
v_gene: TRBV2
CDR3nt: TGTGCCAGCAGGGACTACTCCGGGACAGGGGCTCAGGTGAGCAATGAGCAGTTCTTC
CDR3aa: CASRDYSGTGAQVSNEQFF

abundance: many
j_gene: TRBJ2-1
d_gene: TRBD2
v_gene: TRBV20-1
CDR3nt: TGCAGTGCTAGAGGCATAGCGGGGGAGGTTGAGCAGTTCTTC
CDR3aa: CSARGIAGEVEQFF

abundance: -
j_gene: TRBJ2-7
d_gene: TRBD2
v_gene: TRBV12-3/TRBV12-4
CDR3nt: TGTGCCAGCAGTTCCGGCCCGGGACTAGCGGGAGGGCTGCACGAGCAGTACTTC
CDR3aa: CASSSGPGLAGGLHEQYF

abundance: few
j_gene: TRBJ2-5
d_gene: -
v_gene: TRBV29-1
CDR3nt: TGCAGCGTTGTCTTGGGGGAGACCCAGTACTTC
CDR3aa: CSVVLGETQYF

abundance: -
j_gene: TRBJ2-2
d_gene: TRBD2
v_gene: TRBV5-1
CDR3nt: TGCGCCAGCAGCCAACTAGCGGGGGAGTCCGGGGAGCTGTTTTTT
CDR3aa: CASSQLAGESGELFF

abundance: -
j_gene: TRBJ2-5
d_gene: -
v_gene: TRBV20-1
CDR3nt: TGCAGTGCTAGGGGGCTACTCCGGGACTGGCAAGAGACCCAGTACTTC
CDR3aa: CSARGLLRDWQETQYF

abundance: -
j_gene: TRBJ2-1
d_gene: -
v_gene: TRBV20-1
CDR3nt: TGCAGTGCTGTCGCGGCCTACAATGAGCAGTTCTTC
CDR3aa: CSAVAAYNEQFF

abundance: few
j_gene: TRBJ2-3
d_gene: TRBD2
v_gene: TRBV20-1
CDR3nt: TGCAGTGCTAGACTTCTAGCGGGGAACACAGATACGCAGTATTTT
CDR3aa: CSARLLAGNTDTQYF

abundance: -
j_gene: TRBJ1-6
d_gene: -
v_gene: TRBV5-6
CDR3nt: TGTGCCAGCTTCGATGGTCGTGGGTATAATTCACCCCTCCACTTT
CDR3aa: CASFDGRGYNSPLHF

abundance: -
j_gene: TRBJ2-1
d_gene: -
v_gene: TRBV12-3/TRBV12-4
CDR3nt: TGTGCCAGCTGGACCTTCAATGAGCAGTTCTTC
CDR3aa: CASWTFNEQFF

abundance: many
j_gene: TRBJ1-1
d_gene: -
v_gene: TRBV20-1
CDR3nt: TGCAGTGCTCCCAGGGGGAACACTGAAGCTTTCTTT
CDR3aa: CSAPRGNTEAFF

abundance: many
j_gene: TRBJ2-1
d_gene: -
v_gene: TRBV24-1
CDR3nt: TGTGCCACCAGTGATTCCCGCCAGGGCTCCTACAATGAGCAGTTCTTC
CDR3aa: CATSDSRQGSYNEQFF

abundance: many
j_gene: TRBJ2-2
d_gene: -
v_gene: TRBV3-1
CDR3nt: TGTGCCAGCAGCCACCACACCGGGGAGCTGTTTTTT
CDR3aa: CASSHHTGELFF

abundance: few
j_gene: TRBJ2-4
d_gene: -
v_gene: TRBV28
CDR3nt: TGTGCCAGCAGTCCCACGGCTATGAACATTCAGTACTTC
CDR3aa: CASSPTAMNIQYF

abundance: few
j_gene: TRBJ2-1
d_gene: -
v_gene: TRBV12-5
CDR3nt: TGTGCTAGTGGTTTGGTATTGGGTGATGAGCAGTTCTTC
CDR3aa: CASGLVLGDEQFF

abundance: few
j_gene: TRBJ2-7
d_gene: TRBD1
v_gene: TRBV28
CDR3nt: TGTGCCAGCAGTGAGCGACAGGGTGGTATTGGCGAGCAGTACTTC
CDR3aa: CASSERQGGIGEQYF

abundance: -
j_gene: TRBJ2-5
d_gene: -
v_gene: TRBV2
CDR3nt: TGTGCCAGCACCGAGGCTTGGCGTGGGCAAGAGACCCAGTACTTC
CDR3aa: CASTEAWRGQETQYF

abundance: many
j_gene: TRBJ1-2
d_gene: -
v_gene: TRBV7-2
CDR3nt: TGTGCCAGCAGCTCGACACGCGGCTACACCTTC
CDR3aa: CASSSTRGYTF

abundance: -
j_gene: TRBJ2-3
d_gene: -
v_gene: TRBV12-3/TRBV12-4
CDR3nt: TGTGCCAGCAGACCGGACGGAGATACGCAGTATTTT
CDR3aa: CASRPDGDTQYF

abundance: few
j_gene: TRBJ1-2
d_gene: -
v_gene: TRBV11-2
CDR3nt: TGTGCCAGCAGCTCAGGGCTTTTAAACTATGGCTACACCTTC
CDR3aa: CASSSGLLNYGYTF

abundance: -
j_gene: TRBJ1-2
d_gene: TRBD1
v_gene: TRBV3-1
CDR3nt: TGTGCCAGCAGCCACCGAACAGGGGGCGATGGCTACACCTTC
CDR3aa: CASSHRTGGDGYTF

abundance: few
j_gene: TRBJ2-5
d_gene: TRBD1
v_gene: TRBV20-1
CDR3nt: TGCAGTGCCGACAGGGGTCGAGAGACCCAGTACTTC
CDR3aa: CSADRGRETQYF

abundance: -
j_gene: TRBJ1-1
d_gene: TRBD1
v_gene: TRBV3-1
CDR3nt: TGTGCCAGCAGCCTACGCGAACAGGGGGTTGAAGCTTTCTTT
CDR3aa: CASSLREQGVEAFF

abundance: -
j_gene: TRBJ2-6
d_gene: -
v_gene: TRBV12-3/TRBV12-4
CDR3nt: TGTGCCACAGGGGAGGTCTCTGGGGCCAACGTCCTGACTTTC
CDR3aa: CATGEVSGANVLTF

abundance: few
j_gene: TRBJ2-1
d_gene: TRBD2
v_gene: TRBV12-3/TRBV12-4
CDR3nt: TGTGCCAGCAACGGGACTAGCGGGAGAAATGAGCAGTTCTTC
CDR3aa: CASNGTSGRNEQFF

abundance: -
j_gene: TRBJ2-3
d_gene: TRBD2
v_gene: TRBV4-1
CDR3nt: TGCGCCAGCAGGCGGACTAGCGGGGACACAGATACGCAGTATTTT
CDR3aa: CASRRTSGDTDTQYF

abundance: -
j_gene: TRBJ2-4
d_gene: -
v_gene: TRBV29-1
CDR3nt: TGCAGCGTTGAGAACCCGCCACAAACAAACATTCAGTACTTC
CDR3aa: CSVENPPQTNIQYF

abundance: many
j_gene: TRBJ1-2
d_gene: TRBD1
v_gene: TRBV12-3/TRBV12-4
CDR3nt: TGTGCCAGCAGTTTTTACCGGGACAGTTATGGCTACACCTTC
CDR3aa: CASSFYRDSYGYTF

abundance: -
j_gene: TRBJ1-1
d_gene: -
v_gene: TRBV20-1
CDR3nt: TGCAGTGCTAGGCCCATGATTGAAGCTTTCTTT
CDR3aa: CSARPMIEAFF

abundance: -
j_gene: TRBJ2-1
d_gene: TRBD2
v_gene: TRBV10-3
CDR3nt: TGTGCCATCAGCAACGGGAGGGACCTTAGCTCCTACAATGAGCAGTTCTTC
CDR3aa: CAISNGRDLSSYNEQFF

abundance: -
j_gene: TRBJ2-5
d_gene: TRBD2
v_gene: TRBV4-1
CDR3nt: TGCGCCAGCAGCCAAGGGTCAGCGGGGGGACAAGAGACCCAGTACTTC
CDR3aa: CASSQGSAGGQETQYF

abundance: few
j_gene: TRBJ2-7
d_gene: TRBD2
v_gene: TRBV28
CDR3nt: TGTGCCGCCGGGACTAGCGGGAATTTCCCCCACGAGCAGTACTTC
CDR3aa: CAAGTSGNFPHEQYF

abundance: -
j_gene: TRBJ2-1
d_gene: TRBD2
v_gene: TRBV5-1
CDR3nt: TGCGCCAGCGGTGAGCTCGGGACTAGCTTTAATGAGCAGTTCTTC
CDR3aa: CASGELGTSFNEQFF

abundance: few
j_gene: TRBJ2-1
d_gene: TRBD2
v_gene: TRBV6-2/TRBV6-3
CDR3nt: TGTGCCAGCAGTCAGCGGGGGCCCACCTACAATGAGCAGTTCTTC
CDR3aa: CASSQRGPTYNEQFF

abundance: many
j_gene: TRBJ2-2
d_gene: TRBD1
v_gene: TRBV7-8
CDR3nt: TGTGCCAGCAGCTTATTTGCTACAGGGGCGAACACCGGGGAGCTGTTTTTT
CDR3aa: CASSLFATGANTGELFF

abundance: -
j_gene: TRBJ2-1
d_gene: TRBD2
v_gene: TRBV6-4
CDR3nt: TGTGCCAGCAGTACTAGCGGGGAGTTGGGTGAGCAGTTCTTC
CDR3aa: CASSTSGELGEQFF

abundance: many
j_gene: TRBJ2-3
d_gene: TRBD1
v_gene: TRBV7-9
CDR3nt: TGTGCCAGCAGCTTCAGGGGGCGCGACACAGATACGCAGTATTTT
CDR3aa: CASSFRGRDTDTQYF

abundance: many
j_gene: TRBJ1-1
d_gene: -
v_gene: TRBV5-1
CDR3nt: TGCGCCAGCAGCTTGGGCAAAATAGGACTCACTGAAGCTTTCTTT
CDR3aa: CASSLGKIGLTEAFF

abundance: -
j_gene: TRBJ1-5
d_gene: -
v_gene: TRBV15
CDR3nt: TGTGCCACCAGCCAGGGTTCGGGAGGCAATCAGCCCCGGCATTTT
CDR3aa: CATSQGSGGNQPRHF

abundance: -
j_gene: TRBJ1-2
d_gene: TRBD1
v_gene: TRBV6-1
CDR3nt: TGTGCCAGCACCGGGACAGGGGGTCGGGAATATGGCTACACCTTC
CDR3aa: CASTGTGGREYGYTF

abundance: -
j_gene: TRBJ1-2
d_gene: TRBD1
v_gene: TRBV20-1
CDR3nt: TGCAGTGCATACGGACAGGCCTATGGCTACACCTTC
CDR3aa: CSAYGQAYGYTF

abundance: -
j_gene: TRBJ1-1
d_gene: -
v_gene: TRBV5-6
CDR3nt: TGTGCCAGCAGCCCCTGGCTCAGGGGATTCTACACTGAAGCTTTCTTT
CDR3aa: CASSPWLRGFYTEAFF

abundance: few
j_gene: TRBJ2-2
d_gene: -
v_gene: TRBV2
CDR3nt: TGTGCCAGCAGGACTGCTACCAACACCGGGGAGCTGTTTTTT
CDR3aa: CASRTATNTGELFF

abundance: few
j_gene: TRBJ1-3
d_gene: -
v_gene: TRBV4-1
CDR3nt: TGCGCCAGCAGCCAAGATTTGAGGGCGGGCAACACCATATATTTT
CDR3aa: CASSQDLRAGNTIYF

abundance: few
j_gene: TRBJ1-4
d_gene: -
v_gene: TRBV15
CDR3nt: TGTGCCACCAGCAGAGATGCGGGGGGTAATGAAAAACTGTTTTTT
CDR3aa: CATSRDAGGNEKLFF

abundance: many
j_gene: TRBJ2-1
d_gene: TRBD2
v_gene: TRBV10-2
CDR3nt: TGCGCCAGCAGTGGGATTAGCGGGAGCTCCTACAATGAGCAGTTCTTC
CDR3aa: CASSGISGSSYNEQFF

abundance: few
j_gene: TRBJ2-5
d_gene: TRBD1
v_gene: TRBV20-1
CDR3nt: TGCAGTGCTAGTGGGACAGAAACACAAGAGACCCAGTACTTC
CDR3aa: CSASGTETQETQYF

abundance: few
j_gene: TRBJ2-3
d_gene: -
v_gene: TRBV12-3/TRBV12-4
CDR3nt: TGTGCCAGCAGGGCAGCTTACGCTAGCACAGATACGCAGTATTTT
CDR3aa: CASRAAYASTDTQYF

abundance: many
j_gene: TRBJ2-1
d_gene: -
v_gene: TRBV28
CDR3nt: TGTGCCAGCAGTGCCCACAGAAACTCCTACAATGAGCAGTTCTTC
CDR3aa: CASSAHRNSYNEQFF

abundance: -
j_gene: TRBJ2-1
d_gene: TRBD2
v_gene: TRBV15
CDR3nt: TGTGCCACCAGCGAGGTGCATAGGAGCGGGAACAATGAGCAGTTCTTC
CDR3aa: CATSEVHRSGNNEQFF